In this sample, the clone carrying this T cell receptor (beta chain) turned up once. Its antigen is not identified. Looked up from germline, CDR1 is LNHDA and CDR2 is SQIVND (reference sequence). The CDR3 runs 16 residues. Trimming cost V 9 bases and J 8 bases, with 26 bases left between them. These data originate in a study of CD8 T cells in Susac syndrome. Study-wide findings and caveats: Only a relatively small number of individuals were included in the TCR sequencing and HLA analysis.

Negative isolation yielded the CD8+ and CD4+ T cells, while FACS enriched the TEMRA cells. RNA was extracted with the RNeasy kit, and a quantity of about 0.5 to 1 ug was reverse transcribed using random hexamers. TCR beta CDR3 was amplified by immunoSEQ multiplex PCR. This amplification extended across 54 Vbeta and 13 Jbeta segments. MiXCR, applied by TCRdb to the immunoSEQ multiplex PCR reads, yields one record per CDR3 protein. Of approximately 160,000 distinct CDR3 sequences in the sample, 92% are singletons; the top ten hold approximately 0.075%. The chain uses TRBV19 and TRBJ2-1, with D perhaps matching TRBD1 or TRBD2 (6 bases each). This clonotype originated in a human donor in good health. The sequenced sample was CD4+ T cells from PBMCs. The CDR3 is CARIQPGAPGDYEQFF. In DNA, the CDR3 is TGTGCCAGGATACAGCCGGGGGCACCGGGGGATTATGAGCAGTTCTTC. The full variable domain, its missing parts supplied by reference TRBV19 and TRBJ2-1, is DGGITQSPKYLFRKEGQNVTLSCEQNLNHDAMYWYRQDPGQGLRLIYYSQIVNDFQKGDIAEGYSVSREKKESFPLTVTSAQKNPTAFYLCARIQPGAPGDYEQFFGPGTRLTVL.